This TCR beta chain appears in the sequencing data of a study of T cell clones after liver transplantation. Study details: Post-transplant blood was tracked for graft-donor-reactive T cell clones identified in a pre-transplant mixed lymphocyte reaction.

The CDR3 runs to 17 residues. Germline V gene data show CDR1 as KGHSH and CDR2 as LQKENI. V lost 6 bases and J 7 bases, leaving 25 bases between the germline ends. The method was immunoSEQ multiplex PCR; TCRdb's version includes in-frame clones alone and lacks a portion of them. The sample has roughly 20,000 clones, 75% to 90% seen once. The sample in question was CD8+ T cells from blood, obtained before liver transplant. The receptor was isolated from a human donor who received a liver transplant. V usage is TRBV18 and J usage is TRBJ2-1; either TRBD1 or TRBD2 may fit D (5 bases each). CDR3 nucleotide sequence: TGTGCCAGCTCTCAATGGGCACCGGGACGACGGAAGAATGAGCAGTTCTTC. This sequence encodes CASSQWAPGRRKNEQFF.